The 29 T cell receptor beta chains given below trace back to one sample, sequenced in a study of T cell responses to AZD1222 COVID-19 vaccine. Repertoires were generated with immunoSEQ multiplex PCR, while TCRdb's copy carries only in-frame clones and drops some. This sample carries about 150,000 clones, approximately 90% of them seen once, and the ten largest clones take about 3.8%. The sample consisted of peripheral blood, taken on day 0 of AZD1222 vaccination. Every receptor here comes from an adult in good health.

The chain uses TRBV13 and TRBJ2-1; the D gene is possibly TRBD1 (5 bases). This CDR3 region has 15 residues. Trimming stripped 4 bases from V and 8 bases from J, with 18 bases between. CDR1 is PRHDT, CDR2 FYEKMQ, per germline (reference sequence). Here the CDR3 DNA reads TGTGCCAGCAGCTCCCCACCCCAGGGAATCGATGAGCAGTTCTTC. Protein product: CASSSPPQGIDEQFF.

This rearrangement joins TRBV7-3 to TRBJ2-5; possible D gene TRBD2, 6 bases. This CDR3 spans 13 amino acids. Germline V CDR1 and CDR2: SGHTA, FQGTGA. Trimming cost V 5 bases and J 5 bases, with 12 bases left between them. In DNA, the CDR3 is TGTGCCAGCAGCATTAGCGGTCGGGAGACCCAGTACTTC. The encoded protein is CASSISGRETQYF. Looking up the rest from reference TRBV7-3 and TRBJ2-5 gives the full variable domain: GAGVSQTPSNKVTEKGKYVELRCDPISGHTALYWYRQSLGQGPEFLIYFQGTGAADDSGLPNDRFFAVRPEGSVSTLKIQRTERGDSAVYLCASSISGRETQYFGPGTRLLVL.

The chain combines TRBV6-1 with TRBJ1-1, with 7 positions matching TRBD1. Germline V gene data show CDR1 as MNHNS and CDR2 as SASEGT. Trimming cost V 3 bases and J 4 bases; bases outside gene matches: 5. This CDR3 has 14 residues. CDR3 amino acids: CASSDRQGATEAFF. In DNA form, the CDR3 reads TGTGCCAGCAGTGACCGACAGGGTGCCACTGAAGCTTTCTTT.

This chain joins TRBV5-8 and TRBJ1-4; a weak D match, TRBD1 (5 bases). This CDR3 region has 16 residues. CDR1 and CDR2 from the germline V gene are SGHTS and YDEGEE. Deletions cut 1 base from V and 7 bases from J, with 17 bases between. CDR3: CASSLTFRVPSEKLFF. Written as DNA, the CDR3 is TGTGCCAGCAGCTTGACTTTCAGGGTGCCCTCTGAAAAACTGTTTTTT.

The V gene is TRBV2, the J gene TRBJ1-5, with a possible D match to TRBD1 (6 bases). Germline assignment: CDR1 SNHLY and CDR2 FYNNEI. Trimming pared 6 bases from V and 6 bases from J, leaving 15 bases between. The CDR3 is 14 amino acids. CDR3 sequence (DNA): TGTGCCAGCAGGGGGGGGCAGGGGAGTCAGCCCCAGCATTTT. It is translated as CASRGGQGSQPQHF.

The chain joins TRBV7-2 to TRBJ2-7; D tentatively reads TRBD1 or TRBD2 (6 bases each). The germline CDR1 and CDR2 sequences are SGHTA and FQGNSA. V was pared by 3 bases and J by 6 bases, with 24 bases between. This CDR3 spans 17 amino acids. This CDR3 is CASSLKRGRGGGTEQYF. The DNA for the CDR3 is TGTGCCAGCAGCTTGAAACGGGGGAGAGGAGGGGGAACCGAGCAGTACTTC.

The chain joins TRBV11-3 to TRBJ2-1; 9 bases are a match to TRBD2. The V and J ends lost 5 bases and 0 bases, in that order; junction bases with no gene match: 17. Germline CDR1 is SGHNT and CDR2 is YENEEA. The CDR3 extends over 20 amino acids. The CDR3 region has the DNA TGTGCCAGCAGCCGAGGGGGTTCTAGCGGGATGACGAGCTCCTACAATGAGCAGTTCTTC. This sequence encodes CASSRGGSSGMTSSYNEQFF.

This chain uses TRBV9 with TRBJ2-7; perhaps TRBD1 as D (6 bases). The CDR3 consists of 14 residues. Germline CDR1 SGDLS, CDR2 YYNGEE. The V end lost 0 bases, the J end lost 2 bases, and 9 bases lay between the germline ends. CDR3 nucleotide sequence: TGTGCCAGCAGCGTAGGGGACACCCCCTACGAGCAGTACTTC. Protein sequence: CASSVGDTPYEQYF. Full variable domain (missing parts from reference TRBV9 and TRBJ2-7): DSGVTQTPKHLITATGQRVTLRCSPRSGDLSVYWYQQSLDQGLQFLIQYYNGEERAKGNILERFSAQQFPDLHSELNLSSLELGDSALYFCASSVGDTPYEQYFGPGTRLTVT.

The CDR3 bases are TGCGCCAGCAGCCCCGCGGGGGATCGTTACGAGCAGTACTTC. This gives the protein CASSPAGDRYEQYF. The V and J genes are TRBV10-1 and TRBJ2-7; 7 positions agree with TRBD2. Germline CDR1 reads WNHNN; CDR2 reads SYGVQD (reference sequence). The V and J ends lost 6 bases and 4 bases, in that order; junction bases with no gene match: 9. This CDR3 has 14 residues.

J is TRBJ2-1 and V is TRBV9, with a tentative D call TRBD2 (6 bases). The CDR3 runs 16 residues. Trimming took 0 bases from V and 0 from J, leaving 10 bases between them. CDR1 and CDR2 (germline): SGDLS, YYNGEE. The CDR3 reads CASSVGGESSYNEQFF. The CDR3, as DNA: TGTGCCAGCAGCGTAGGCGGGGAGAGCTCCTACAATGAGCAGTTCTTC.

The CDR3 protein is CASSFNQPQHF. CDR3 DNA: TGTGCCAGCAGTTTTAATCAGCCCCAGCATTTT. This rearrangement joins TRBV6-5 to TRBJ1-5, with D unclear. Trimming cost V 4 bases and J 4 bases, with 2 bases left between them. In germline, CDR1 is MNHEY, CDR2 SVGAGI. There are 11 residues in the CDR3.

J is TRBJ2-5 and V is TRBV28, with 7 bases that match TRBD2. The CDR3 runs to 16 residues. Trimming removed 7 bases from V and 2 bases from J; junction bases left unmatched: 13. Per the germline V gene, CDR1 is MDHEN and CDR2 is SYDVKM. CDR3 sequence (DNA): TGTGCCAGCAAAATGGGGGGGACCGCCTATCAAGAGACCCAGTACTTC. Encoded protein: CASKMGGTAYQETQYF. Full variable domain (missing parts from reference TRBV28 and TRBJ2-5): DVKVTQSSRYLVKRTGEKVFLECVQDMDHENMFWYRQDPGLGLRLIYFSYDVKMKEKGDIPEGYSVSREKKERFSLILESASTNQTSMYLCASKMGGTAYQETQYFGPGTRLLVL.

This chain connects TRBV28 to TRBJ2-1, with D hard to call. Germline CDR1 reads MDHEN; CDR2 reads SYDVKM. The ends were cut back, 3 bases at V and 5 bases at J, with 14 bases in the middle. This CDR3 has 15 amino acids. Here the CDR3 DNA reads TGTGCCAGCAGTTTTAGTGTGCGCCTAGACAATGAGCAGTTCTTC. This gives the protein CASSFSVRLDNEQFF.

The rearrangement joins TRBV3-1 (or the pseudogene TRBV3-2) to TRBJ1-4; no clear D. From germline, CDR1 is LGHDT and CDR2 YNNKEL (reference sequence). This CDR3 has 14 amino acids. Trimming stripped 4 bases from V and 4 bases from J, with 10 bases between. The CDR3 bases are TGTGCCAGCAGCCCTTCATGGGGTAATGAAAAACTGTTTTTT. Its protein is CASSPSWGNEKLFF.

This clone has only a few counts. The chain links TRBV6-5 to TRBJ2-2; 12 nucleotides line up with TRBD1. Losses at the gene ends were 4 bases for V and 3 bases for J; bases not matched to a gene: 3. The CDR3 sequence is 16 residues long. Germline-derived CDR1 and CDR2 are MNHEY and SVGAGI. The CDR3 loop reads CASSWGQGADTGELFF. The CDR3 DNA reads TGTGCCAGCAGTTGGGGACAGGGGGCAGACACCGGGGAGCTGTTTTTT.

The chain combines TRBV6-5 with TRBJ2-3; D may correspond to TRBD1 or TRBD2 (6 bases each). V lost 5 bases, J lost 3 bases, and 15 bases lay in between. This CDR3 has 15 residues. The germline CDR1 and CDR2 sequences are MNHEY and SVGAGI. DNA of the CDR3: TGTGCCAGCAGTCGGGGGCAGGGGTGGACAGATACGCAGTATTTT. Translation: CASSRGQGWTDTQYF.

The V call is TRBV5-3, the J call TRBJ2-5; weak D call: TRBD2 (6 bases). TRBV5-3 is labeled an ORF, and its function is uncertain. Trimming removed 1 base at V and 4 bases at J, with 20 bases between. The CDR3 is made up of 17 amino acids. The CDR3 DNA sequence: TGTGCCAGAAGCTTGAATTACGGCGGGATAAGCTTAGAGACCCAGTACTTC. Protein product: CARSLNYGGISLETQYF.

CDR3 DNA: TGTGCCAGCAGCTTAGCCTGGGGCCTCTATGGCTACACCTTC. As protein: CASSLAWGLYGYTF. The chain has TRBV7-2 and TRBJ1-2; the D gene is possibly TRBD1 (5 bases). Trimming pared 0 bases from V and 4 bases from J, leaving 9 bases between. Germline V gene data show CDR1 as SGHTA and CDR2 as FQGNSA. The CDR3 spans 14 residues.

The J gene is TRBJ2-2, the V gene TRBV28, with 10 bases aligning to TRBD1. The length of the CDR3 is 16 residues. The V gene end was trimmed by 4 bases and the J gene end by 6 bases; junction bases not matched to a gene: 8. The V gene's germline CDR1 is MDHEN and CDR2 SYDVKM. The CDR3 loop reads CASSSPGQGKAGELFF. CDR3 DNA sequence: TGTGCCAGCAGTTCACCGGGACAGGGGAAGGCCGGGGAGCTGTTTTTT.

This clone occurred a few times. This sequence joins TRBV19 and TRBJ1-3; D gene ambiguous. V lost 3 bases to trimming and J lost 0 bases, with 9 bases between them. Germline V lookup: CDR1 LNHDA, CDR2 SQIVND (reference sequence). CDR3 length: 15 amino acids. The CDR3 DNA sequence: TGTGCCAGTAGTATTTCGGGGATCTCTGGAAACACCATATATTTT. This encodes CASSISGISGNTIYF.

This chain uses TRBV7-3 with TRBJ2-3; D not certain. V lost 6 bases to trimming and J lost 0 bases, with 7 bases between them. The CDR3 spans 13 residues. Germline V lookup: CDR1 SGHTA, CDR2 FQGTGA. The CDR3 nucleotides read TGTGCCAGCAGAAAACAGAGCACAGATACGCAGTATTTT. Its translation is CASRKQSTDTQYF.

About this clone itself: Other nucleotide sequences in the sample specify the same CDR3. The chain uses TRBV27 and TRBJ1-1; D gene ambiguous. The V gene lost 2 bases and the J gene lost 5 bases, with 12 bases spanning the gap. The CDR3 is made up of 14 amino acids. The germline CDR1 and CDR2 sequences are MNHEY and SMNVEV (reference sequence). The CDR3 loop reads CASSLMVGNTEAFF. The DNA of the CDR3 is TGTGCCAGCAGTTTAATGGTGGGGAATACTGAAGCTTTCTTT.

The rearrangement joins TRBV6-5 to TRBJ1-5; no firm D call. The V gene lost 6 bases and the J gene lost 7 bases, with 16 bases spanning the gap. Germline loops: CDR1 MNHEY, CDR2 SVGAGI. This CDR3 comprises 14 residues. The chain's CDR3 is CASSRAPGEQPQHF. In DNA, the CDR3 is TGTGCCAGCAGCCGTGCTCCGGGCGAACAGCCCCAGCATTTT.

The chain uses TRBV7-9 and TRBJ2-7; possibly TRBD2 for D (6 bases). The V and J ends lost 3 bases and 0 bases respectively, with 15 bases between them. The CDR3 runs to 16 residues. Germline V lookup: CDR1 SEHNR, CDR2 FQNEAQ (reference sequence). CDR3 coding DNA: TGTGCCAGCAGCTTTCATGGAGGGCCCGACTCCTACGAGCAGTACTTC. Translation: CASSFHGGPDSYEQYF.

The V and J genes are TRBV29-1 and TRBJ2-7; D call uncertain. V shed 3 bases and J shed 1 base, with 7 bases lying between them. This CDR3 contains 12 residues. Germline lookup yields CDR1 SQVTM and CDR2 ANQGSEA. CDR3 region: CSVEDGSYEQYF. The CDR3 bases are TGCAGCGTTGAGGACGGATCCTACGAGCAGTACTTC.

This clone was picked up one time. This chain connects TRBV7-9 to TRBJ1-1, with D possibly being TRBD1 (6 bases). The CDR3 has 14 residues. V was clipped by 3 bases and J by 5 bases, with 13 bases between them. Germline V gene lookup returns CDR1 SEHNR and CDR2 FQNEAQ (reference sequence). The CDR3 DNA reads as TGTGCCAGCAGCTTCGAAACAGGGAGGACTGAAGCTTTCTTT. Its translation is CASSFETGRTEAFF.

J is TRBJ2-3 and V is TRBV6-5; possible D gene TRBD2, 5 bases. The length of the CDR3 is 13 residues. Germline CDR1 and CDR2: MNHEY and SVGAGI. The V and J ends lost 8 bases and 2 bases respectively, with 11 bases between them. CDR3 in amino acids: CASRARATDTQYF. The CDR3 DNA follows: TGTGCCAGCCGGGCGAGGGCCACAGATACGCAGTATTTT.

The chain is built from TRBV9 and TRBJ2-7; D gene ambiguous. Trimming removed 3 bases at V and 0 bases at J, with 10 bases between. The CDR3 consists of 14 residues. Germline V gives CDR1 SGDLS, CDR2 YYNGEE. The CDR3 here is CASSAGTPSYEQYF. CDR3 nucleotides: TGTGCCAGCAGCGCCGGCACCCCCTCCTACGAGCAGTACTTC.

The rearrangement links TRBV6-6 to TRBJ2-2; 7 bases are a match to TRBD1. Unmatched junction bases numbered 11, after V lost 5 bases and J lost 2 bases. The CDR3 totals 17 residues. In germline, CDR1 is MNHNY, CDR2 SVGAGI (reference sequence). The CDR3 region has the DNA TGTGCCAGCAGTCGTATCCGGGACAGACGAAACACCGGGGAGCTGTTTTTT. This codes for CASSRIRDRRNTGELFF.